This T cell receptor beta chain was retrieved from a study of technical replicates of blood from a few donors. This CDR3 is built from 14 residues. Germline V gives CDR1 SGHTA, CDR2 FQGNSA. V trimming: 5 bases; J trimming: 5 bases; junction bases outside the gene matches: 4. Some clones are missing from TCRdb's copy, which holds only in-frame ones; the method was immunoSEQ multiplex PCR. The sample contains tens of thousands of clones, approximately 92% of which appear only once. J is TRBJ2-3 and V is TRBV7-2; the match to TRBD1 covers 10 bases. The sequenced sample consisted of T cells isolated from PBMCs. The sequence derives from a human donor in good health. This CDR3 is CASSLGQGGDTQYF. CDR3 nucleotide sequence: TGTGCCAGCAGCCTCGGACAGGGGGGAGATACGCAGTATTTT.